The 17 T cell receptor beta chains listed next were all sequenced from one sample in a study of tumor-infiltrating lymphocytes in primary liver carcinoma. Unsorted whole blood served as the source of blood RNA, and germline DNA was extracted as well. The researchers produced TCR beta cDNA from roughly 500 ng total RNA with a constant-region primer. Library construction for TCR beta comprised three nested multiplex PCR rounds performed with slightly modified ARM-PCR. Rounds one and two of PCR, each of 10 cycles, were primed with TRBV1-TRBV30 forward primers and a C-beta reverse primer. TCRdb re-called the multiplex PCR reads through MiXCR, storing one row per CDR3 protein. The sample records approximately 320,000 distinct CDR3 sequences, approximately 58% being singletons. Sequenced: peripheral blood. These receptors originate from a woman under 40 with primary liver carcinoma and hepatitis B virus infection.

This clonotype was recorded many times. The V call is TRBV11-2, the J call TRBJ2-1; TRBD1 matches at 7 bases. Germline V gene data show CDR1 as SGHAT and CDR2 as FQNNGV. V shed 8 bases and J 4 bases; nucleotides not matched to a gene: 8. The CDR3 sequence is 14 residues long. The CDR3 nucleotides are TGTGCCAGCGGATCGACAGGGATATACAATGAGCAGTTCTTC. This codes for CASGSTGIYNEQFF.

This sequence joins TRBV5-5 and TRBJ2-7, with 8 bases lining up with TRBD2. Germline V gives CDR1 SGHKS, CDR2 YYEKEE (reference sequence). This CDR3 spans 15 amino acids. Trimming cost V 0 bases and J 4 bases; bases outside gene matches: 6. The DNA of the CDR3 is TGTGCCAGCAGCTTGGCCGGGAGGGCCGATTACGAGCAGTACTTC. This sequence encodes CASSLAGRADYEQYF.

Concerning this clonotype itself: A read error may produce the germline difference seen at one junction end. The V and J genes are TRBV4-3 and TRBJ2-5, with D perhaps TRBD1 or TRBD2 (5 bases each). Germline-derived CDR1 and CDR2 are LGHNA and YSLEER. The CDR3 loop spans 15 amino acids. CDR3 coding DNA: TGCGCCAGCAGCCAAGAAAGGGACCCTCTAATGGCCCATTACTTC. This encodes CASSQERDPLMAHYF.

This clonotype was seen repeatedly, ten times or more. This chain's CDR3 is CASSQGTSGRDEQYF. In DNA, the CDR3 is TGCGCCAGCAGCCAAGGGACTAGCGGGAGAGACGAGCAGTACTTC. The chain combines TRBV4-1 with TRBJ2-7; 13 bases are a match to TRBD2. CDR3 length: 15 residues. Per the germline V gene, CDR1 is MGHRA and CDR2 is YSYEKL. The J segment lost 5 bases and the V segment lost 1 base, leaving 2 bases of the junction unmatched.

For this clonotype: This may be a read error, as it is one base from a much larger clone. The rearrangement joins TRBV12-3 or TRBV12-4 to TRBJ2-7, with D unclear. The CDR3 covers 15 residues. The ends were cut back, 6 bases at V and 4 bases at J, with 19 bases in the middle. The CDR3 loop reads CASRSEQGLRYEQYF. CDR3 nucleotides: TGTGCCAGCAGATCCGAGCAAGGGCTTAGGTACGAGCAGTACTTC.

This clonotype was counted many times. The chain uses TRBV6-6 and TRBJ1-6; D remains unclear. V was shortened by 7 bases and J by 10 bases, with 11 bases between the two germline ends. Germline V gene lookup returns CDR1 MNHNY and CDR2 SVGAGI (reference sequence). The CDR3 runs to 12 residues. The CDR3 loop is CASIGGNSPLHF. The CDR3 nucleotides are TGTGCCAGCATAGGTGGCAACTCACCCCTCCACTTT.

This clonotype was recorded only once. The V and J genes are TRBV6-2 or TRBV6-3 and TRBJ2-5, with D maybe TRBD1 (7 bases). CDR1 and CDR2 from the germline V gene are MNHEY and SVGEGT. Trimming removed 6 bases from V and 3 bases from J, with 20 bases in between. The CDR3 has 16 amino acids. CDR3 DNA sequence: TGTGCCAGCAGCCATCTCCCAACAGGGGAGGAAGAGACCCAGTACTTC. This sequence encodes CASSHLPTGEEETQYF.

This clonotype occurred a few times. The rearrangement uses TRBV6-5 and TRBJ2-3; D might be TRBD2 (6 bases). The CDR3 runs 14 residues. The V end was cut by 6 bases, the J end by 2 bases, with 12 bases between. Germline V lookup: CDR1 MNHEY, CDR2 SVGAGI. The CDR3 protein is CASRVEGVTDTQYF. The CDR3 DNA reads as TGTGCCAGCAGGGTGGAGGGCGTCACAGATACGCAGTATTTT.

The CDR3 DNA follows: TGTGCCAGCAGAGACGGGACTTCCACTGAAGCTTTCTTT. Protein sequence: CASRDGTSTEAFF. This chain connects TRBV28 to TRBJ1-1; tentative D call: TRBD1 (5 bases). The CDR3 spans 13 residues. Between the trimmed V and J ends, which lost 6 bases and 4 bases, there was a span of 12 bases. Germline lookup yields CDR1 MDHEN and CDR2 SYDVKM. The full variable domain, with the rest looked up from reference TRBV28 and TRBJ1-1, is DVKVTQSSRYLVKRTGEKVFLECVQDMDHENMFWYRQDPGLGLRLIYFSYDVKMKEKGDIPEGYSVSREKKERFSLILESASTNQTSMYLCASRDGTSTEAFFGQGTRLTVV.

With regard to this clonotype: An end of the junction differs from the germline gene, which may be a read error. The chain is built from TRBV4-3 and TRBJ2-3; the D is unclear. Germline V CDR1 and CDR2: LGHNA, YSLEER. The CDR3 consists of 13 residues. The CDR3 loop is CVSSQERTNTQYF. CDR3 sequence (DNA): TGCGTCAGCAGCCAAGAACGCACAAATACGCAGTATTTT.

Details on this clonotype: A junction boundary mismatches the germline segment, possibly from a read error. The rearrangement uses TRBV6-5 and TRBJ2-7; D not resolved. Germline V CDR1 and CDR2: MNHEY, SVGAGI. The CDR3 is 14 amino acids. For the CDR3, the DNA is TGTGCCAGCATGGGAAGCGCAAGATCCTTCGAGCAGTACTTC. This gives the protein CASMGSARSFEQYF.

V is TRBV11-3 and J is TRBJ1-2, with D tentatively TRBD1 (5 bases). The V gene lost 2 bases and the J gene lost 10 bases, with 17 bases spanning the gap. CDR3 size: 14 residues. Germline CDR1 SGHNT, CDR2 YENEEA. CDR3 in amino acids: CASSLSRGIRIYTF. The CDR3 DNA follows: TGTGCCAGCAGCTTAAGTCGGGGGATAAGGATCTACACCTTC.

This clonotype was seen just once. A much bigger clone sits one base away, suggesting this may be a read error. This chain's CDR3 is CSVPLGPRAYNGQFF. The CDR3 DNA sequence: TGCAGCGTCCCCCTCGGGCCCAGGGCCTACAATGGGCAGTTCTTC. The chain carries TRBV29-1 and TRBJ2-1; a weak D match, TRBD1 (5 bases). The germline V gene has CDR1 SQVTM and CDR2 ANQGSEA. The length of the CDR3 is 15 residues.

This clonotype was found a few times. The CDR3 here is CASGLRLAGVGEQFF. DNA for the CDR3: TGTGCTAGTGGTCTTCGACTAGCGGGAGTGGGGGAGCAGTTCTTC. J is TRBJ2-1 and V is TRBV12-5; 12 bases are a match to TRBD2. CDR3 length: 15 amino acids. Trimming took 5 bases from V and 10 from J; bases not matched to a gene: 9. Germline-derived CDR1 and CDR2 are LGHNT and FRNRAP.

Comment on this clonotype: A read error may be the cause here, since a much bigger clone is one base away. The V call is TRBV28, the J call TRBJ2-1, with D possibly being TRBD1 or TRBD2 (5 bases each). Germline V gene sequence: CDR1 MDHEN, CDR2 SYDVKM. CDR3 length: 13 residues. The CDR3 region is CASSLQGANEQLF. CDR3 coding DNA: TGTGCCAGCAGTCTTCAGGGAGCCAATGAGCAGCTCTTC. Looking up the rest from reference TRBV28 and TRBJ2-1 gives the full variable domain: DVKVTQSSRYLVKRTGEKVFLECVQDMDHENMFWYRQDPGLGLRLIYFSYDVKMKEKGDIPEGYSVSREKKERFSLILESASTNQTSMYLCASSLQGANEQLFGPGTRLTVL.

This sequence joins TRBV11-2 and TRBJ1-1, with D unclear. Germline V CDR1 and CDR2: SGHAT, FQNNGV. The CDR3 runs 13 residues. V was cut by 5 bases and J by 10 bases, with 17 bases left in between. Here the CDR3 DNA reads TGTGCCAGCAGCCCCAGCGCCAGTTCCGGAGCTTTCTTT. It codes for CASSPSASSGAFF.

This clonotype was picked up one time. The conserved phenylalanine or tryptophan normally closing the CDR3 is absent here, so this likely arose from a read error. This sequence joins TRBV10-1 and TRBJ1-1; D is uncertain. Trimming cost V 4 bases and J 7 bases, with 10 bases left between them. This CDR3 has 12 amino acids. CDR1 is WNHNN, CDR2 SYGVQD, per germline (reference sequence). CDR3 DNA sequence: TGCGCCAGCAGTGCAGTTGACATTGAAGCTTTCCTT. Translated: CASSAVDIEAFL.